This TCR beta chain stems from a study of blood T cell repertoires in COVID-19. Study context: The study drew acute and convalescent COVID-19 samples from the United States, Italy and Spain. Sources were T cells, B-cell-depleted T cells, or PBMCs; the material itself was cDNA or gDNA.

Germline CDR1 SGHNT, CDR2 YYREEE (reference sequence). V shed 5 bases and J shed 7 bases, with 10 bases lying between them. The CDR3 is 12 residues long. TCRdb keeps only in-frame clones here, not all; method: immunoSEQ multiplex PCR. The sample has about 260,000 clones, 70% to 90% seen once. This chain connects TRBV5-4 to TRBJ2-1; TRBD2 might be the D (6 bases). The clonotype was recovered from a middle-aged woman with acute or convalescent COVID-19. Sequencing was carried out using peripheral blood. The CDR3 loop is CASRPAGNEQFF. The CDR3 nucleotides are TGTGCCAGCAGGCCCGCGGGGAATGAGCAGTTCTTC.